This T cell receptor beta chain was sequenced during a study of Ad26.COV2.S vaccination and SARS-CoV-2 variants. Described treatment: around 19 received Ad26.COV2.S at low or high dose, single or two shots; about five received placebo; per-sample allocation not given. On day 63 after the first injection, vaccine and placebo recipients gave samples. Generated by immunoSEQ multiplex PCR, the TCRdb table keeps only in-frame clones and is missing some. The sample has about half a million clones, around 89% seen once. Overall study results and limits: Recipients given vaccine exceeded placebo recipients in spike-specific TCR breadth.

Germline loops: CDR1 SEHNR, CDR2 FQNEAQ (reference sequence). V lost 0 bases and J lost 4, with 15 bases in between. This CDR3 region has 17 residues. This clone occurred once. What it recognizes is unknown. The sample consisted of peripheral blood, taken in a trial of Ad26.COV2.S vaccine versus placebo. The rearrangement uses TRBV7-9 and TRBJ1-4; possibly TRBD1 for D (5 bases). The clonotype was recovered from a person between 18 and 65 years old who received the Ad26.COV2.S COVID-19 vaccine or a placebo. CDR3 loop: CASSLAGTVPHNEKLFF. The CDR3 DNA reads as TGTGCCAGCAGCTTAGCGGGGACCGTACCCCATAATGAAAAACTGTTTTTT.